A selection of T cell receptor beta chains follows, all from one sample in a study of cytomegalovirus exposure and HLA in healthy donors. Here immunoSEQ multiplex PCR was the method, and the copy in TCRdb shows in-frame clones only, minus some. The data hold 200,000 to 300,000 clones, with about four fifths observed a single time. Sequencing was done on a sample of PBMCs. All receptors come from a woman in her forties in good health and CMV-seropositive. Both conserved end residues are part of each CDR3. Fields, in order: CDR3 length, J gene, clone size, V gene, D gene, CDR3 DNA, CDR3 protein. The D gene is left open where the match is weak. Size is stated for part of the rows, as once, few or many counts, or as a class when the clone is expanded.

cdr3_length: 14; j_call: TRBJ2-4; clone_size: once; v_call: TRBV7-9; d_call: NA; cdr3_nt: TGTGCCAGCAGCAGCAGCGAGGTCGGGAACATTCAGTACTTC; cdr3_aa: CASSSSEVGNIQYF
cdr3_length: 16; j_call: TRBJ1-5; clone_size: NA; v_call: TRBV19; d_call: NA; cdr3_nt: TGTGCCAGTAGTGTCCTCACAGGGAGAAACAATCAGCCCCAGCATTTT; cdr3_aa: CASSVLTGRNNQPQHF
cdr3_length: 19; j_call: TRBJ1-2; clone_size: NA; v_call: TRBV11-3; d_call: NA; cdr3_nt: TGTGCCAGCAGCTTAGATGGGGAGAAACGGACGTTAGCTAACTATGGCTACACCTTC; cdr3_aa: CASSLDGEKRTLANYGYTF
cdr3_length: 14; j_call: TRBJ1-2; clone_size: NA; v_call: TRBV5-8; d_call: NA; cdr3_nt: TGTGCCAGCAGCTGGGCAGGGGCCATCTATGGCTACACCTTC; cdr3_aa: CASSWAGAIYGYTF
cdr3_length: 17; j_call: TRBJ2-7; clone_size: NA; v_call: TRBV4-1; d_call: TRBD2; cdr3_nt: TGCGCCAGCAGCCAAAATTCCGCGGCGGGAGGACCCCACGAGCAGTACTTC; cdr3_aa: CASSQNSAAGGPHEQYF
cdr3_length: 16; j_call: TRBJ1-1; clone_size: few; v_call: TRBV27; d_call: TRBD1; cdr3_nt: TGTGCCAGCAGTTTATCCCCAGGGGGCGCAAGCACTGAAGCTTTCTTT; cdr3_aa: CASSLSPGGASTEAFF
cdr3_length: 10; j_call: TRBJ2-7; clone_size: NA; v_call: TRBV20-1; d_call: NA; cdr3_nt: TGCAGTGCTAGCGGGAACGAGCAGTACTTC; cdr3_aa: CSASGNEQYF
cdr3_length: 13; j_call: TRBJ2-5; clone_size: NA; v_call: TRBV5-1; d_call: TRBD2; cdr3_nt: TGCGCCAGCAGCTTAGCGGGAGGTGAGACCCAGTACTTC; cdr3_aa: CASSLAGGETQYF
cdr3_length: 15; j_call: TRBJ1-1; clone_size: NA; v_call: TRBV5-1; d_call: NA; cdr3_nt: TGCGCCAGCGCTTTGGGGGGTTTGAAGAACACTGAAGCTTTCTTT; cdr3_aa: CASALGGLKNTEAFF
cdr3_length: 15; j_call: TRBJ1-2; clone_size: NA; v_call: TRBV11-2; d_call: TRBD1; cdr3_nt: TGTGCCAGCAGCTTAGGACAGGGATTTTTCTATGGCTACACCTTC; cdr3_aa: CASSLGQGFFYGYTF
cdr3_length: 16; j_call: TRBJ2-5; clone_size: NA; v_call: TRBV4-3; d_call: NA; cdr3_nt: TGCGCCAGCAGCCAAACAACCCTAGAAAGCCAAGAGACCCAGTACTTC; cdr3_aa: CASSQTTLESQETQYF
cdr3_length: 14; j_call: TRBJ2-1; clone_size: NA; v_call: TRBV30; d_call: TRBD2; cdr3_nt: TGTGCCTGCACTAGCGGAAGCTCCTACAATGAGCAGTTCTTC; cdr3_aa: CACTSGSSYNEQFF
cdr3_length: 12; j_call: TRBJ1-6; clone_size: NA; v_call: TRBV7-2; d_call: NA; cdr3_nt: TGTGCCAGCAGCTTAGACCGGGTGGCCCTCCACTTT; cdr3_aa: CASSLDRVALHF
cdr3_length: 16; j_call: TRBJ2-7; clone_size: NA; v_call: TRBV27; d_call: TRBD2; cdr3_nt: TGTGCCAGCACCCTTTCGGCGGGAGGAATACCATACGAGCAGTACTTC; cdr3_aa: CASTLSAGGIPYEQYF
cdr3_length: 15; j_call: TRBJ1-2; clone_size: NA; v_call: TRBV5-6; d_call: TRBD1; cdr3_nt: TGTGCCAGCAGGGGACTACAGGGGGGAGGCTATGGCTACACCTTC; cdr3_aa: CASRGLQGGGYGYTF
cdr3_length: 15; j_call: TRBJ2-7; clone_size: NA; v_call: TRBV7-8; d_call: NA; cdr3_nt: TGTGCCAGCAGCCCCCGGGGCGGGGCCCTCTACGAGCAGTACTTC; cdr3_aa: CASSPRGGALYEQYF
cdr3_length: 13; j_call: TRBJ2-1; clone_size: NA; v_call: TRBV7-2; d_call: NA; cdr3_nt: TGTGCCAGCAGTCCTACAGGGTCCCATGAGCAGTTCTTC; cdr3_aa: CASSPTGSHEQFF
cdr3_length: 13; j_call: TRBJ2-4; clone_size: NA; v_call: TRBV4-1; d_call: TRBD2; cdr3_nt: TGCGCCAGCAGCCAAGAACTAGCGAACATTCAGTACTTC; cdr3_aa: CASSQELANIQYF
cdr3_length: 13; j_call: TRBJ2-5; clone_size: NA; v_call: TRBV5-1; d_call: NA; cdr3_nt: TGCGCCAGCAGCTTGGTCCCAGAAGAGACCCAGTACTTC; cdr3_aa: CASSLVPEETQYF
cdr3_length: 14; j_call: TRBJ2-5; clone_size: NA; v_call: TRBV6-5; d_call: NA; cdr3_nt: TGTGCCAGCAGTTACGATCCAGGGCGGGAGACCCAGTACTTC; cdr3_aa: CASSYDPGRETQYF
cdr3_length: 13; j_call: TRBJ2-7; clone_size: NA; v_call: TRBV2; d_call: NA; cdr3_nt: TGTGCCAGCAGGCCTAACCTCGGGTACGAGCAGTACTTC; cdr3_aa: CASRPNLGYEQYF